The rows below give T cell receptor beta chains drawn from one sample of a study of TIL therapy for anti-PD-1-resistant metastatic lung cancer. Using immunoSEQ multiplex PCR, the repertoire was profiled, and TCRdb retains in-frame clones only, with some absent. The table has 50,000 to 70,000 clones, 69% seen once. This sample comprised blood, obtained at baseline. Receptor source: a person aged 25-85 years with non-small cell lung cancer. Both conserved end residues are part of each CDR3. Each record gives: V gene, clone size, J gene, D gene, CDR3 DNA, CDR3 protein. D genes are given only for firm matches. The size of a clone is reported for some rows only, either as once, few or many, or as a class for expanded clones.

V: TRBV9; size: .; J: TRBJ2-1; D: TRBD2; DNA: TGTGCCAGCAGCGTAAGGGGACTAGCGGGAGCGGATTACAATGAGCAGTTCTTC; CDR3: CASSVRGLAGADYNEQFF
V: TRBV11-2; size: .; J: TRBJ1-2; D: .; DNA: TGTGCCAGCAGCTTAGACAGGGTCGGCTACACCTTC; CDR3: CASSLDRVGYTF
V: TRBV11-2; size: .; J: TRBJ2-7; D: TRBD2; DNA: TGTGCCAGCAGCTTGGCCTCCGGGACTAGCCCCTACGAGCAGTACTTC; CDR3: CASSLASGTSPYEQYF
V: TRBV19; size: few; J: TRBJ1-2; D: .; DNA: TGTGCCAGTCGAGGACGGATAATCTATGGCTACACCTTC; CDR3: CASRGRIIYGYTF
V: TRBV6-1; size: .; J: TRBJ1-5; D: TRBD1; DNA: TGTGCCAGCTCGCTTGGGACAGGGGGTAATCAGCCCCAGCATTTT; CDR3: CASSLGTGGNQPQHF
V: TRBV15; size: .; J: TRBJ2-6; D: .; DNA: TGTGCCACCAGCCCAGGCGGGGCTGGGGCCAACGTCCTGACTTTC; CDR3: CATSPGGAGANVLTF
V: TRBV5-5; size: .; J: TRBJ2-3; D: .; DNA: TGTGCCAGCAGCTTGTTTTGGGACAAAAGCACAGATACGCAGTATTTT; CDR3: CASSLFWDKSTDTQYF
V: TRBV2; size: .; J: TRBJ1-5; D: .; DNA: TGTGCCAGCAGTGAAGGGTTTAGAAATCAGCCCCAGCATTTT; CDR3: CASSEGFRNQPQHF
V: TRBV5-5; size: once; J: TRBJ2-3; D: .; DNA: TGTGCCAGCGCCCAAACTAGGGGGTCTAGAGATACGCAGTATTTT; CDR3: CASAQTRGSRDTQYF
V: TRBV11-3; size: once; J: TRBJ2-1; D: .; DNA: TGTGCCAGCAGCTCCGTATCGGGATACAATGAGCAGTTCTTC; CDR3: CASSSVSGYNEQFF
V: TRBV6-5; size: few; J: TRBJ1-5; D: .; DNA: TGTGCCAGCAGCCCCGGCCCTCGTCAGCCCCAGCATTTT; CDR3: CASSPGPRQPQHF
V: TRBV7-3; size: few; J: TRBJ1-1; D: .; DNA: TGTGCCAGCAGCTTATTGGGGTCCACTGAAGCTTTCTTT; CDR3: CASSLLGSTEAFF
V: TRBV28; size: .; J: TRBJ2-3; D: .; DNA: TGTGCCAGCAGTTTAGTAGGAGGGCAAGATACGCAGTATTTT; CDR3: CASSLVGGQDTQYF
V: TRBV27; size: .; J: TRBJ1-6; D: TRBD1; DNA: TGTGCCAGCAGCCAAGGGACAGGGGGAGCGAATTCACCCCTCCACTTT; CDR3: CASSQGTGGANSPLHF
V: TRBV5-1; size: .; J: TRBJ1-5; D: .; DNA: TGCGCCAGCAGCTTAGAGGGAATTGGCAATCAGCCCCAGCATTTT; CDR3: CASSLEGIGNQPQHF
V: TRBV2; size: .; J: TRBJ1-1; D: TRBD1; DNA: TGTGCCAGCAGTGTGGGAGGGACAGGCACTGAAGCTTTCTTT; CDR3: CASSVGGTGTEAFF
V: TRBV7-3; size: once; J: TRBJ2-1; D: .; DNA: TGTGCCAGCAGCCCGGGACTGCCGGGGGATGAGCAGTTCTTC; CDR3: CASSPGLPGDEQFF
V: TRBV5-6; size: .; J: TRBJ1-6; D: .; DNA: TGTGCCAGCAGCTCCGAGGAGGGGGGTCGGGATTCACCCCTCCACTTT; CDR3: CASSSEEGGRDSPLHF
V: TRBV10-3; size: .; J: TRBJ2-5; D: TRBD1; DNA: TGTGCCATCAGTGAGTCGTTAGGGGACAGGGGTCAAGAGACCCAGTACTTC; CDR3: CAISESLGDRGQETQYF
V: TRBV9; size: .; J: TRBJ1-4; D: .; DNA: TGTGCCAGCAGCGTGGGAGGAGCACGCGGTGGTGAAAAACTGTTTTTT; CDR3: CASSVGGARGGEKLFF
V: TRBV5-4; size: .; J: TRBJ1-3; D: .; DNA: TGTGCCAGCAGCTTGTACGGAAACACCATATATTTT; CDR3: CASSLYGNTIYF
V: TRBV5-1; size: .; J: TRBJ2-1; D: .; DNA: TGCGCCAGCAGCTTGGTGGGAGGGGGTGTTGATGAGCAGTTCTTC; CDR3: CASSLVGGGVDEQFF
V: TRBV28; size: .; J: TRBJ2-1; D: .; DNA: TGTGCCAGCAGTGAAGAGGCTTACAATGAGCAGTTCTTC; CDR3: CASSEEAYNEQFF